This T cell receptor (beta chain) was recovered during a study of cytomegalovirus exposure and HLA in healthy donors. Per the germline V gene, CDR1 is SGHDN and CDR2 is FVKESK. The CDR3 is 13 amino acids. Trimming removed 6 bases from V and 7 bases from J, with 13 bases in between. Here immunoSEQ multiplex PCR was the method, and the copy in TCRdb shows in-frame clones only, minus some. Here the sample spans over 200,000 clones, 83% being singletons. This TCR was recovered from a woman between 18 and 30 years old in good health and CMV-seronegative. The sequencing input was PBMCs. The rearrangement uses TRBV14 and TRBJ2-1; weak D call: TRBD2 (5 bases). DNA of the CDR3: TGTGCCAGCAGTCCCTGGACGGGGAATGAGCAGTTCTTC. Translating it yields CASSPWTGNEQFF.